This T cell receptor beta chain was observed in a study of beta chain features in type 1 diabetes. About the research overall: Patients shared similar age, gender and cell yields with healthy donors. Sorted cells, 107,917,701 in number, were examined across all samples. Study findings and constraints: It was not settled here whether HLA type affects TCRB rearrangement. In every one of the four CD4+ subsets, TCRB CDR3s were moderately but significantly shorter in Type 1 diabetes patients.

J lost 1 base, V lost 8 bases, and 12 bases had no gene match. Germline V lookup: CDR1 SQVTM, CDR2 ANQGSEA. CDR3 length: 15 amino acids. Regarding this clone: Its antigen is still unknown.

Expressed TCRB transcripts were sequenced because the entire RNA isolate underwent reverse transcription. This table comes from immunoSEQ multiplex PCR, and its TCRdb copy is limited to in-frame clones, with some not included. The data hold 160,000 or so clones, with roughly 60% observed a single time. Sorted cells reached over 95% purity in every population. Sequencing input: naive CD4+ T cells from blood. This TCR derives from a man aged 25-45 years with type 1 diabetes. The chain combines TRBV29-1 with TRBJ2-3, with 7 nucleotides matching TRBD1. CDR3 DNA: TGCAGCACACGAATAACAGGGGTTCGCACAGATACGCAGTATTTT. This translates into CSTRITGVRTDTQYF.